The TCR beta chain under discussion was sequenced for a study of blood T cell repertoires in COVID-19. About the study: COVID-19 samples collected from the United States, Italy and Spain covered acute and convalescent phases. T cells, B-cell-depleted T cells, or PBMCs supplied cDNA or gDNA.

Authors' analysis steps: Cell counts per sample came from amplifying reference gene primers. TCRdb's copy holds only in-frame clones and misses some; the assay was immunoSEQ multiplex PCR. That table is the source of V, J and clone size, and D and trimming were worked out from the DNA. The table records around 220,000 clones, roughly three quarters of them present only once. V gave up 2 bases and J gave up 5 bases; unmatched junction bases: 9. Germline V CDR1 and CDR2: LGHNT, FRNRAP. This CDR3 contains 16 residues. This sequence was found in a woman between 40 and 50 years old with active or convalescent COVID-19. Sequencing input: peripheral blood. The genes are TRBV12-5 and TRBJ1-1, with TRBD1 matching 9 bases. CDR3 bases: TGTGCTAGTGGTTTGACAGGGGGCGGGAGAGGGACTGAAGCTTTCTTT. This codes for CASGLTGGGRGTEAFF.